This T cell receptor beta chain was sequenced during a study of T cells in localized non-small cell lung cancer. Regarding the study as a whole: Among the tissues sampled, uninvolved adjacent lung had the highest T cell clonality, above tumor.

CDR1 and CDR2 (germline): MDHEN, SYDVKM. Trimming removed 6 bases from V and 3 bases from J, with 12 bases in between. CDR3 length: 13 residues. TCRdb keeps only in-frame clones here, not all; method: immunoSEQ multiplex PCR. Among some 64,000 clones listed, 90% were seen once. With respect to this clone: No antigen is known for it.

The receptor was isolated from a woman aged 40-69 years with stage I lung adenocarcinoma. The chain uses TRBV28 and TRBJ2-7, with D tentatively TRBD2 (6 bases). The sample in question was peripheral blood, obtained before any cancer treatment. This CDR3 reads CASSFPGDYEQYF. CDR3 bases: TGTGCCAGCAGCTTCCCGGGGGACTACGAGCAGTACTTC.